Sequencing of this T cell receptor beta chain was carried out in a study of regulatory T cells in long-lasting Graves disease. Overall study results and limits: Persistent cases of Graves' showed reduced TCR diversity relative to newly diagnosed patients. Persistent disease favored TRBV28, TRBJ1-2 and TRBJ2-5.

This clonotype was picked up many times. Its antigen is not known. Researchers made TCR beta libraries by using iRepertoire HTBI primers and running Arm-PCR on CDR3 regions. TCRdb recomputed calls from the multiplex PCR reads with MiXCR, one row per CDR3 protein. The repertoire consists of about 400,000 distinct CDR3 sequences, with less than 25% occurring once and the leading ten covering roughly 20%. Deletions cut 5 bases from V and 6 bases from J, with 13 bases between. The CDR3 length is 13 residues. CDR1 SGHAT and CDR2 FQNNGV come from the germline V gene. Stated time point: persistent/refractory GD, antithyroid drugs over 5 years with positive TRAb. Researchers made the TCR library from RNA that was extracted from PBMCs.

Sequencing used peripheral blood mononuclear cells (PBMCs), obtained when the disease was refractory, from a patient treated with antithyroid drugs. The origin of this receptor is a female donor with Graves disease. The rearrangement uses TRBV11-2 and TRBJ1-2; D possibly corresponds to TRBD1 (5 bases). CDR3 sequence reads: CASSQRETDGYTF. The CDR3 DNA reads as TGTGCCAGCAGCCAGAGGGAGACAGATGGCTACACCTTC.